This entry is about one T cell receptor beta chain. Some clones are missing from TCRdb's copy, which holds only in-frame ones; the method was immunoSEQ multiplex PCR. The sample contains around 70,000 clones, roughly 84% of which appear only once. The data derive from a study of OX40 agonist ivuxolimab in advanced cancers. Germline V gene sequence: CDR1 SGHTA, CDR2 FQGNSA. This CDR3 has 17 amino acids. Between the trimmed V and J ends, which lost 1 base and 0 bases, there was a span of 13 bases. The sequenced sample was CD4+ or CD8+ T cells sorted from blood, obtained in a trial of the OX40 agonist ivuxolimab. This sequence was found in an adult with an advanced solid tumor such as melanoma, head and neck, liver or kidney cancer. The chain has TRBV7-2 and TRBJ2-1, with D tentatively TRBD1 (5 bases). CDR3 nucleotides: TGTGCCAGCAGCTTAGTGTGGTGGGGCAGCTCCTACAATGAGCAGTTCTTC. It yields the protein CASSLVWWGSSYNEQFF.